This T cell receptor beta chain was identified in a study of blood T cell repertoires in COVID-19. The CDR3 has 15 amino acids. V lost 4 bases and J lost 2, with 13 bases in between. Germline CDR1 is SGHTA and CDR2 is FQGNSA. The data were produced by immunoSEQ multiplex PCR, yet TCRdb's version contains in-frame clones alone and is incomplete. Among nearly 350,000 clones listed, under 95% were seen once. The clonotype comes from a woman in her late teens or twenties who had recovered from COVID-19. The rearrangement joins TRBV7-2 to TRBJ2-3, with D tentatively TRBD2 (6 bases). The specimen was peripheral blood. CDR3 in DNA: TGTGCCAGCAGCTCCCGGGGAGGTTTCACAGATACGCAGTATTTT. Encoded protein: CASSSRGGFTDTQYF.